The 24 T cell receptor beta chains below were found in one sample sequenced in a study of T cell responses to AZD1222 COVID-19 vaccine. Method: immunoSEQ multiplex PCR; TCRdb's copy keeps in-frame clones and lacks some. The sample has about 150,000 clones, around nine tenths seen once; the top ten hold 5.2%. Sequencing used peripheral blood, obtained on day 0 of AZD1222 vaccination. The receptors come from an adult in good health.

This chain connects TRBV20-1 to TRBJ2-5; D call uncertain. V shed 3 bases and J shed 5 bases, with 4 bases lying between them. This CDR3 region has 10 residues. Germline lookup yields CDR1 DFQATT and CDR2 SNEGSKA (reference sequence). In DNA, the CDR3 is TGCAGTGCTAGGTTCGAGACCCAGTACTTC. This codes for CSARFETQYF.

This chain uses TRBV5-1 with TRBJ2-7; TRBD1 agrees at 8 bases. This CDR3 comprises 14 residues. The trim removed 4 bases at V and 3 bases at J, leaving 6 bases unmatched. The germline CDR1 and CDR2 sequences are SGHRS and YFSETQ. CDR3 sequence reads: CASSTPGTGYEQYF. CDR3 bases: TGCGCCAGCAGCACCCCCGGGACAGGCTACGAGCAGTACTTC.

V is TRBV15 and J is TRBJ1-6; D remains unclear. Per germline, CDR1 LNHNV and CDR2 YYDKDF (reference sequence). The CDR3 loop spans 14 amino acids. V was shortened by 0 bases and J by 7 bases, with 7 bases between the two germline ends. The CDR3 region is CATSRELRNSPLHF. CDR3 bases: TGTGCCACCAGCAGAGAACTCCGCAATTCACCCCTCCACTTT. Full variable domain (rest looked up from reference TRBV15 and TRBJ1-6): DAMVIQNPRYQVTQFGKPVTLSCSQTLNHNVMYWYQQKSSQAPKLLFHYYDKDFNNEADTPDNFQSRRPNTSFCFLDIRSPGLGDTAMYLCATSRELRNSPLHFGNGTRLTVT.

Only a few counts were recorded for this clone. The chain carries TRBV11-2 and TRBJ2-7; D unclear. The CDR3 spans 16 residues. Germline assignment: CDR1 SGHAT and CDR2 FQNNGV. The V end was cut by 0 bases, the J end by 0 bases, with 12 bases between. CDR3 sequence reads: CASSLDLPVSSYEQYF. In nucleotides, the CDR3 is TGTGCCAGCAGCTTAGATCTCCCGGTTAGCTCCTACGAGCAGTACTTC.

The V and J genes are TRBV9 and TRBJ2-3; no clear D gene. Trimming stripped 4 bases from V and 4 bases from J, with 19 bases between. The CDR3 extends over 16 amino acids. Germline CDR1 reads SGDLS; CDR2 reads YYNGEE. This CDR3 reads CASSPPGLNPADTQYF. Here the CDR3 DNA reads TGTGCCAGCAGCCCGCCGGGCCTCAACCCCGCAGATACGCAGTATTTT.

The chain has TRBV19 and TRBJ2-4; 11 bases agree with TRBD2. Germline CDR1 reads LNHDA; CDR2 reads SQIVND (reference sequence). The CDR3 has 16 residues. The ends lost 7 bases at V and 3 bases at J; junction bases unmatched: 8. The CDR3 spells CASTTIAGGSKNIQYF. The CDR3 DNA follows: TGTGCCAGTACCACGATAGCGGGAGGGAGCAAAAACATTCAGTACTTC.

This chain uses TRBV2 with TRBJ2-3; D is undetermined. The CDR3 loop spans 14 amino acids. From germline, CDR1 is SNHLY and CDR2 FYNNEI. The V end lost 4 bases, the J end lost 2 bases, and 10 bases lay between the germline ends. The CDR3 sequence is CASSVNSLTDTQYF. The CDR3 nucleotides are TGTGCCAGCAGTGTGAACAGCCTCACAGATACGCAGTATTTT.

The chain links TRBV9 to TRBJ1-1, with D uncertain. The germline V gene encodes CDR1 SGDLS and CDR2 YYNGEE. The V end was cut by 4 bases, the J end by 1 base, with 14 bases between. The CDR3 runs to 15 residues. DNA for the CDR3: TGTGCCAGCAGCATGACGGCGGCGGCGAACACTGAAGCTTTCTTT. Its translation is CASSMTAAANTEAFF.

V usage is TRBV5-1 and J usage is TRBJ2-3, with D maybe TRBD1 (6 bases). CDR3 size: 15 residues. Trimming removed 6 bases from V and 6 bases from J, with 20 bases in between. Per the germline V gene, CDR1 is SGHRS and CDR2 is YFSETQ. CDR3 DNA sequence: TGCGCCAGCAACTCTGAAGGGGGAGCAGACGATACGCAGTATTTT. Translating gives CASNSEGGADDTQYF.

This chain links TRBV7-2 with TRBJ2-1; either TRBD1 or TRBD2 may fit D (5 bases each). This CDR3 has 12 amino acids. The V end was cut by 4 bases, the J end by 12 bases, with 13 bases between. Germline CDR1 and CDR2: SGHTA and FQGNSA. CDR3: CASSSRARGQFF. In nucleotides, the CDR3 is TGTGCCAGCAGCTCCAGGGCCCGGGGGCAGTTCTTC.

V and J are TRBV9 and TRBJ2-3; 9 bases fit TRBD2. Trimming took 0 bases from V and 4 from J; bases not matched to a gene: 3. Per the germline V gene, CDR1 is SGDLS and CDR2 is YYNGEE. CDR3 length: 15 amino acids. This chain's CDR3 is CASSVVAGGADTQYF. As DNA, the CDR3 is TGTGCCAGCAGCGTAGTCGCGGGAGGGGCAGATACGCAGTATTTT.

The J gene is TRBJ1-2, the V gene TRBV28; a weak D match, TRBD1 (5 bases). V was cut by 7 bases and J by 4 bases, with 16 bases left in between. The germline V gene has CDR1 MDHEN and CDR2 SYDVKM. There are 14 residues in the CDR3. The CDR3 nucleotides are TGTGCCAGCACTCCGCAGGGTCCCCCCTATGGCTACACCTTC. Translated, it gives CASTPQGPPYGYTF.

The CDR3 region has the DNA TGCGCCAGCAGCCTTTACTCCGGGACAGGCTTTTACAATGAGCAGTTCTTC. It encodes CASSLYSGTGFYNEQFF. The chain employs TRBV5-1 and TRBJ2-1; 8 positions match TRBD1. The V gene end was trimmed by 4 bases and the J gene end by 4 bases; junction bases not matched to a gene: 13. CDR1 is SGHRS, CDR2 YFSETQ, per germline. The CDR3 is 17 residues long. Based on the CDR3 plus reference TRBV5-1 and TRBJ2-1, the full variable domain is KAGVTQTPRYLIKTRGQQVTLSCSPISGHRSVSWYQQTPGQGLQFLFEYFSETQRNKGNFPGRFSGRQFSNSRSEMNVSTLELGDSALYLCASSLYSGTGFYNEQFFGPGTRLTVL.

This rearrangement joins TRBV7-2 to TRBJ1-1; maybe TRBD1 (6 bases). CDR1 is SGHTA and CDR2 is FQGNSA in the germline V gene. The V gene lost 5 bases and the J gene lost 3 bases, with 13 bases spanning the gap. CDR3 length: 14 residues. The CDR3 is CASSPPGADTEAFF. CDR3 bases: TGTGCCAGCAGCCCCCCGGGGGCGGACACTGAAGCTTTCTTT.

The gene calls are TRBV7-9 and TRBJ1-3, with a possible D match to TRBD1 (6 bases). CDR3 length: 19 amino acids. Germline CDR1 is SEHNR and CDR2 is FQNEAQ (reference sequence). V lost 6 bases, J lost 0 bases, and 24 bases lay in between. The CDR3: CASSPRGGPALSSGNTIYF. The CDR3 DNA sequence: TGTGCCAGCAGTCCGAGGGGGGGACCGGCCTTGAGCTCTGGAAACACCATATATTTT.

The chain is built from TRBV4-3 and TRBJ2-5; D is unresolved. Trimming pared 3 bases from V and 5 bases from J, leaving 10 bases between. This CDR3 has 13 amino acids. The germline gives CDR1 LGHNA, CDR2 YSLEER. Here the CDR3 DNA reads TGCGCCAGCAGCCACAGATTGGAGGAGACCCAGTACTTC. It specifies CASSHRLEETQYF.

J is TRBJ1-1 and V is TRBV28; no firm D call. The germline V gene encodes CDR1 MDHEN and CDR2 SYDVKM. Trimming left V 3 bases short and J 5 bases short, with 10 bases between. The CDR3 totals 13 residues. CDR3 DNA sequence: TGTGCCAGCAGTTTCCGGGGTAGAACTGAAGCTTTCTTT. This encodes CASSFRGRTEAFF.

This rearrangement joins TRBV27 to TRBJ2-7; D remains unclear. In germline, CDR1 is MNHEY, CDR2 SMNVEV (reference sequence). The CDR3 is 14 amino acids. V gave up 8 bases and J gave up 3 bases, with 17 bases separating them. CDR3: CASLGLGPRYEQYF. In nucleotides, the CDR3 is TGTGCCAGCCTCGGCCTTGGACCACGCTACGAGCAGTACTTC.

The rearrangement links TRBV5-5 to TRBJ1-3; 12 bases agree with TRBD1. Germline CDR1 and CDR2: SGHKS and YYEKEE (reference sequence). Trimming removed 7 bases from V and 3 bases from J; junction bases left unmatched: 8. CDR3 length: 16 amino acids. The chain's CDR3 is CASAPGQGAYGNTIYF. The CDR3 DNA reads as TGTGCCAGCGCACCGGGACAGGGGGCGTATGGAAACACCATATATTTT.

The rearrangement joins TRBV2 to TRBJ2-2; D uncertain. From germline, CDR1 is SNHLY and CDR2 FYNNEI. With 1 base removed from V and 0 bases from J, the gap between germline ends came to 12 bases. This CDR3 comprises 17 residues. For the CDR3, the DNA is TGTGCCAGCAGTGAAGGCCCCTTTCCCCCGAACACCGGGGAGCTGTTTTTT. This sequence encodes CASSEGPFPPNTGELFF.

CDR3 residues: CASSYSSRGQRGNQPQHF. The CDR3 nucleotides read TGTGCCAGCAGTTACTCGTCCAGGGGTCAAAGAGGCAATCAGCCCCAGCATTTT. This chain links TRBV6-2 or TRBV6-3 with TRBJ1-5; TRBD1 is a possible D gene (6 bases). Trimming left V 0 bases short and J 2 bases short, with 17 bases between. CDR3 length: 18 residues. Germline V lookup: CDR1 MNHEY, CDR2 SVGEGT.

The chain has TRBV18 and TRBJ1-3; D unresolved. V was trimmed by 2 bases and J by 0 bases, leaving 11 bases between them. This CDR3 is built from 16 residues. The V gene's germline CDR1 is KGHSH and CDR2 LQKENI. In DNA, the CDR3 is TGTGCCAGCTCACCAGAGGCCTACCTCTCTGGAAACACCATATATTTT. Protein: CASSPEAYLSGNTIYF.

The chain uses TRBV7-3 and TRBJ2-2; D call uncertain. Trimming pared 0 bases from V and 4 bases from J, leaving 12 bases between. Per germline, CDR1 SGHTA and CDR2 FQGTGA. This CDR3 region has 16 residues. The CDR3 reads CASSLTRLPPTGELFF. Written as DNA, the CDR3 is TGTGCCAGCAGCTTAACGAGACTCCCTCCCACCGGGGAGCTGTTTTTT.

This clone was recorded only once. The CDR3 is CASSFTVGEQFF. The CDR3 nucleotides read TGTGCCAGCAGCTTTACAGTTGGTGAGCAGTTCTTC. This chain connects TRBV14 to TRBJ2-1; D gene ambiguous. The CDR3 is made up of 12 amino acids. Germline V gives CDR1 SGHDN, CDR2 FVKESK. V lost 5 bases to trimming and J lost 9 bases, with 11 bases between them.